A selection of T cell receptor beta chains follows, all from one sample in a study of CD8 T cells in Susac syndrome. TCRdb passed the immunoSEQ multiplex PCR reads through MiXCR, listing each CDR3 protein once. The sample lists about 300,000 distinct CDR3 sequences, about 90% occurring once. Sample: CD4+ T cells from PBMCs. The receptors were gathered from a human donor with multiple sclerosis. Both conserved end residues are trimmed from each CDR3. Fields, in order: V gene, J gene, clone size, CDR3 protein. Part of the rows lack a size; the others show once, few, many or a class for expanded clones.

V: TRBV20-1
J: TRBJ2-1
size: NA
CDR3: SAGGGRARNEQF

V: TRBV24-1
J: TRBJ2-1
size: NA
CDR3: ATSPLGIVWRGEQGEQF

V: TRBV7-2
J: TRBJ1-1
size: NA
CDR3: ASSFSIPEAF

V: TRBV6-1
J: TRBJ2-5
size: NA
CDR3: ASSKLAGGRETQY

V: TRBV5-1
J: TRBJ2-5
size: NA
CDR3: ASSRAWQEQETQY

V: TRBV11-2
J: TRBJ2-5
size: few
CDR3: ASGLAVQETQY

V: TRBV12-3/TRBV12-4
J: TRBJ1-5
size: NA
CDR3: ASSKGGSNQPQH

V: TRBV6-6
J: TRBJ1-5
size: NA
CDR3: ASSYLAAQPQH

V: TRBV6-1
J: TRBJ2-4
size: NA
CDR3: ASRPPAFGGIQY

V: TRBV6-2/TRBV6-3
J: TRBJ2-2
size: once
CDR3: ASSRLRETGELF

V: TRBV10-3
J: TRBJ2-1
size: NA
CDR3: AISERRDTAGNEQF

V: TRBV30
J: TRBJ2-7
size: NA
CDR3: AWIETGQGYEQY

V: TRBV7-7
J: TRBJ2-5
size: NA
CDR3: ASSLGLAGGLETQY

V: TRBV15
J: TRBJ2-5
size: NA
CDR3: ATSRDLPATRETQY

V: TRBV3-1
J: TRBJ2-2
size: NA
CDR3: ASSPRGGLNTGELF

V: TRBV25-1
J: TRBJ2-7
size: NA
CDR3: ASGKLFYEQY

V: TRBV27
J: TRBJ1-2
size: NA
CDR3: ASSLSAPEGTPQWGYT

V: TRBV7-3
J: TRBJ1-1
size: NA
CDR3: ASSIDTGMSTEAF

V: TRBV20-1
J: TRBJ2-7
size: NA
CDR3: SARGLRAGSSYEQY

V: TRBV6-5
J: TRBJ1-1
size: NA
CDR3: ASSPRGGLNTEAF

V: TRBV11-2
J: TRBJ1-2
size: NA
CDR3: ASSLGQYYGYT

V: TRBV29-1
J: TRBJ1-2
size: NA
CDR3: SVDTLSKGYT

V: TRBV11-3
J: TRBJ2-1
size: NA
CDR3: ASSLDFQENNEQF

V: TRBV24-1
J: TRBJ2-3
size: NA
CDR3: ATQGGATDTQY

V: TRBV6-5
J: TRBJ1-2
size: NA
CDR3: ASSYSLGPYGYT

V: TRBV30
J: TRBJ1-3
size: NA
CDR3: AWNGQVSTTIY

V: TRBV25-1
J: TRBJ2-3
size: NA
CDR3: ASSAFLGDTQY

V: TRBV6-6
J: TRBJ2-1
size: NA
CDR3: ASSSNELAGRNEQF

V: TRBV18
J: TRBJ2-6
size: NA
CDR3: ASSPDRGRAGANVLT

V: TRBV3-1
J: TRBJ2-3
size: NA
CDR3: ASSLSRTFSGTDTQY

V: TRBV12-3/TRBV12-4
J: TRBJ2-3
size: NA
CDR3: ASSPPQTDTQY

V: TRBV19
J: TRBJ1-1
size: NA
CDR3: ASSVVQGEGSEAF

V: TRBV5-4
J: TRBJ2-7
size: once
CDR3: ASSLSRGGASRYEQY

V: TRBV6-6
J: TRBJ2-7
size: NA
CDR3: ASSDYSGRLNEQY

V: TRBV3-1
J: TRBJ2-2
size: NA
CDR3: ASSLNVITGELF

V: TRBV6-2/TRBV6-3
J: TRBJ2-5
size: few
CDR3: ASSPVQETQY

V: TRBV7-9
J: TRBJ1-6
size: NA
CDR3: ASSTGTGESPLH

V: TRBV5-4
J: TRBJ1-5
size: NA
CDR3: ASSPTPQEPQH

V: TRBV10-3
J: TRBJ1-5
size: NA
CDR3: AISEGTYQPQH

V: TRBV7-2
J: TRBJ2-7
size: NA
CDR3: ASSSVRAHEQY

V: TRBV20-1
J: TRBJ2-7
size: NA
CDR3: SARDLKARRRLGEQY

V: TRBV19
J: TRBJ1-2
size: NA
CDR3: ATRRGKEVAYGYT

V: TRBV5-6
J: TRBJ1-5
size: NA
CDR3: ASSLRQGRSNQPQH

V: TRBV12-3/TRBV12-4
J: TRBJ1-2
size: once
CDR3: ASSFTLYGYT

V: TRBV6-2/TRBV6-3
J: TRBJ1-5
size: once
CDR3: ASSYWGENQPQH

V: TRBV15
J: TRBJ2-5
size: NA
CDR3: ATSRDFGVAGLEETQY

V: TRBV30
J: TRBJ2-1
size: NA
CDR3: AWTLTGLAGASGF

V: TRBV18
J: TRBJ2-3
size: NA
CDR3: ASSPLDTDTQY

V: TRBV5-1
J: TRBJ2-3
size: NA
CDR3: ASSLPGGGDTQY

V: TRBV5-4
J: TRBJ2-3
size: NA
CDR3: ASSLDSGLTDTQY

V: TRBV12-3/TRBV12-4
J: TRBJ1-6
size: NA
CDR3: ASSASGTATFNSPLH

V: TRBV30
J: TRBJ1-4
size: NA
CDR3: AWSGGHEKLF

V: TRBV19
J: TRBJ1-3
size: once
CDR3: ASSIAGDGNTIY

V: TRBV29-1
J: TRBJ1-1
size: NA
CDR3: SVVTGQTEAF

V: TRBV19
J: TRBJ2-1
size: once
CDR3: ASRSRSSGRDEQF

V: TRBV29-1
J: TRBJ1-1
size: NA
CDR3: SVGGGNWDVPEAF

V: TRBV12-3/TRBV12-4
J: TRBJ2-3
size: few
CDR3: ASGLAASTDTQY